Below, 2 T cell receptor beta chains from the same sample are listed, as sequenced in a study of shared clonotypes between healthy human individuals. Assay used: immunoSEQ multiplex PCR; TCRdb lists only in-frame clones, some missing. The sample has 2 million to 2.5 million clones, approximately 94% seen once. Naive CD8 isolation took CD45RO-negative cells positively selected for CCR7 and excluded terminally differentiated effector memory CD45RA+ cells. Specimen: naive CD8+ T cells sorted from blood. The receptor set was obtained from a man younger than 30 in good health.

The V and J genes are TRBV29-1 and TRBJ2-5, with TRBD2 matching over 10 bases. The CDR3 sequence is 12 residues long. Losses at the gene ends were 5 bases for V and 3 bases for J; bases not matched to a gene: 0. The germline gives CDR1 SQVTM, CDR2 ANQGSEA. CDR3 amino acids: CSVSGREETQYF. The CDR3 DNA is TGCAGCGTTAGCGGGAGGGAAGAGACCCAGTACTTC.

On this clone itself: This sample also contains other DNA sequences that code for the same CDR3. V gene TRBV13 combines with J gene TRBJ2-1; no definite D call. Between the trimmed V and J ends, which lost 1 base and 1 base, there was a span of 5 bases. Germline V gene data show CDR1 as PRHDT and CDR2 as FYEKMQ (reference sequence). This CDR3 contains 14 residues. The CDR3, as DNA: TGTGCCAGCAGCTTAGTAGGGTCCTACAATGAGCAGTTCTTC. Translating gives CASSLVGSYNEQFF.